The rows below give T cell receptor beta chains drawn from one sample of a study of low-dose radiotherapy and immunotherapy resistance in tumors. TCRdb processed the reads anew with MiXCR; each CDR3 protein has one entry. The sample contains fewer than 90,000 distinct CDR3 sequences, approximately 20% of which appear only once. Material: PBMCs, obtained before treatment. The receptors stem from a male donor with prostate cancer. Each CDR3 is given with its conserved first and last residue. A D gene is named only where the DNA matches it firmly. Clone size is stated in some rows and not others, as once, few, many or a class when expanded.

J | D | V | size | CDR3 | DNA
TRBJ1-3 | . | TRBV29-1 | many | CSVETDTGNTIYF | TGCAGCGTTGAGACGGACACTGGAAACACCATATATTTT
TRBJ2-3 | TRBD1 | TRBV20-1 | few | CSAPRTGGVDTQYF | TGCAGTGCTCCCCGGACAGGGGGCGTAGATACGCAGTATTTT
TRBJ2-5 | TRBD2 | TRBV5-4 | many | CASSAPGITSGRSVETQYF | TGTGCCAGCAGCGCTCCGGGGATCACTAGCGGGAGGTCCGTAGAGACCCAGTACTTC
TRBJ2-6 | TRBD2 | TRBV5-1 | . | CASSLGRALGANVLTF | TGCGCCAGCAGCCTCGGGAGGGCGCTTGGGGCCAACGTCCTGACTTTC
TRBJ1-3 | . | TRBV6-1 | few | CASSLTFARSSGNTIYF | TGTGCCAGCTCATTGACGTTCGCTCGATCTTCTGGAAACACCATATATTTT
TRBJ2-6 | . | TRBV7-8 | many | CASSFLQSRGSGANVLTF | TGTGCCAGCAGCTTCCTCCAAAGCAGGGGCTCTGGGGCCAACGTCCTGACTTTC
TRBJ2-1 | TRBD1 | TRBV11-3 | many | CASSSGQGQGNEQFF | TGTGCCAGCAGCTCGGGACAGGGTCAGGGCAATGAGCAGTTCTTC
TRBJ2-2 | TRBD2 | TRBV20-1 | many | CSARNLERGETGELFF | TGCAGTGCTAGAAACCTGGAGCGGGGGGAGACCGGGGAGCTGTTTTTT
TRBJ2-7 | . | TRBV11-2 | many | CASSIGGPPYEQYF | TGTGCCAGCAGCATAGGGGGACCACCCTACGAGCAGTACTTC
TRBJ2-2 | . | TRBV6-6 | . | CASSSSTPGSCFF | .
TRBJ2-7 | TRBD1 | TRBV7-2 | many | CASSFGSGTGGYEQYF | TGTGCCAGCAGCTTTGGTTCCGGGACAGGGGGTTACGAGCAGTACTTC
TRBJ1-2 | TRBD1 | TRBV2 | many | CASSDPGQGYGGYTF | TGTGCCAGCAGTGACCCGGGACAGGGGTACGGCGGCTACACCTTC
TRBJ2-7 | . | TRBV19 | many | CASSVSAYSYEQYF | TGTGCCAGTAGTGTGTCAGCATACTCCTACGAGCAGTACTTC
TRBJ1-5 | TRBD1 | TRBV7-9 | many | CASSLGTGLQPQHF | TGTGCCAGCAGCTTAGGGACAGGGCTGCAGCCCCAGCATTTT
TRBJ2-1 | . | TRBV21-1 | many | CASRGNGSGQRGAYNEQFF | TGTGCCAGCAGAGGAAACGGCTCGGGTCAGCGGGGGGCCTACAATGAGCAGTTCTTC
TRBJ1-2 | . | TRBV9 | . | CASSVAQRENYGYTF | TGTGCCAGCAGCGTAGCTCAGAGAGAGAACTATGGCTACACCTTC
TRBJ2-1 | . | TRBV6-2/TRBV6-3 | many | CASRGTGYNEQFF | TGTGCCAGCAGAGGGACCGGATACAATGAGCAGTTCTTC
TRBJ1-2 | . | TRBV5-5 | . | CASSLWAENYGYTF | TGTGCCAGCAGCTTGTGGGCAGAAAACTATGGCTACACCTTC
TRBJ1-1 | . | TRBV18 | many | CASSRVPAGSEGTEAFF | TGTGCCAGCTCACGAGTGCCAGCGGGGAGCGAGGGCACTGAAGCTTTCTTT
TRBJ2-2 | TRBD2 | TRBV3-1 | many | CASSQVLAGGRNTGELFF | TGTGCCAGCAGCCAAGTTCTAGCGGGAGGTCGGAACACCGGGGAGCTGTTTTTT
TRBJ2-7 | . | TRBV10-3 | . | CAISESSGNRPYEQYF | TGTGCCATCAGTGAGTCTTCCGGAAACCGACCCTACGAGCAGTACTTC
TRBJ2-7 | . | TRBV5-1 | . | CASSRSVSGGDHEQYF | TGCGCCAGCAGCCGATCTGTTTCTGGGGGCGACCACGAGCAGTACTTC
TRBJ1-5 | TRBD1 | TRBV7-9 | many | CASSGQGVTQPQHF | TGTGCCAGCAGCGGACAGGGGGTCACTCAGCCCCAGCATTTT
TRBJ2-1 | TRBD2 | TRBV6-1 | many | CASRGLANNEQFF | TGTGCCAGCAGGGGACTAGCGAACAATGAGCAGTTCTTC
TRBJ2-3 | . | TRBV20-1 | many | CSAHSSTQDTQYF | TGCAGTGCCCACTCCTCTACACAAGATACGCAGTATTTT
TRBJ1-2 | TRBD1 | TRBV6-5 | many | CASAPTGAYYGYTF | TGTGCCAGCGCTCCGACAGGGGCGTATTATGGCTACACCTTC
TRBJ1-5 | TRBD1 | TRBV2 | many | CASSDEGQRYQPQHF | TGTGCCAGCAGTGATGAGGGACAGAGATATCAGCCCCAGCATTTT
TRBJ1-5 | . | TRBV6-2/TRBV6-3 | . | CASSVEENQPQHF | TGTGCCAGCAGTGTTGAGGAGAATCAGCCCCAGCATTTT
TRBJ2-7 | . | TRBV28 | many | CASSFGGAAGESYEQYF | TGTGCCAGCAGTTTCGGAGGGGCCGCAGGGGAATCCTACGAGCAGTACTTC
TRBJ1-3 | TRBD1 | TRBV10-3 | many | CAISPGTAGNTIYF | TGTGCCATCAGCCCTGGGACAGCTGGAAACACCATATATTTT
TRBJ2-5 | . | TRBV4-1 | few | CASSYRPGRETQYF | TGCGCCAGCAGCTACCGACCAGGGCGAGAGACCCAGTACTTC
TRBJ2-1 | . | TRBV5-5 | many | CASSPRFARGVPSSYNEQFF | TGTGCCAGCAGCCCTCGGTTTGCGAGGGGGGTTCCGAGCTCCTACAATGAGCAGTTCTTC
TRBJ2-5 | . | TRBV4-1 | many | CASSQDEGNWETQYF | TGCGCCAGCAGCCAAGACGAGGGTAACTGGGAGACCCAGTACTTC
TRBJ2-1 | . | TRBV29-1 | many | CSVEGSVGGSSYNEQFF | TGCAGCGTTGAAGGTTCCGTCGGCGGAAGCTCCTACAATGAGCAGTTCTTC
TRBJ1-5 | TRBD1 | TRBV6-2/TRBV6-3 | . | CASRGQGFQPQHF | TGTGCCAGCAGGGGACAGGGCTTTCAGCCCCAGCATTTT
TRBJ1-5 | . | TRBV6-1 | . | CASSVPADSNQPQHF | TGTGCCAGCAGTGTCCCAGCAGATAGCAATCAGCCCCAGCATTTT
TRBJ2-7 | TRBD1 | TRBV7-6 | many | CASSPDRVSYEQYF | TGTGCCAGCAGCCCGGACAGGGTCTCCTACGAGCAGTACTTC
TRBJ2-1 | . | TRBV29-1 | . | CSVGWGVPNEQFF | TGCAGCGTGGGGTGGGGGGTCCCCAATGAGCAGTTCTTC